A selection of T cell receptor beta chains follows, all from one sample in a study of blood T cell repertoires in COVID-19. The data were produced by immunoSEQ multiplex PCR, yet TCRdb's version contains in-frame clones alone and is incomplete. The table records nearly 110,000 clones, 71% of them present only once. Input material: peripheral blood. The source is a human donor with acute or convalescent COVID-19. The donor label of this sample is uncertain. Each CDR3 is given with its conserved first and last residue. D genes are given only for firm matches. For some rows the clone size is stated as once, few or many, or as a class when expanded; others skip it.

CDR3 protein	CDR3 DNA	D gene	V gene	clone size	J gene
CASSGGTAYMYEQYF	TGCGCCAGCAGCGGGGGGACAGCTTATATGTACGAGCAGTACTTC	-	TRBV5-1	-	TRBJ2-7
CASSQGHRDSETQYF	TGCGCCAGCAGCCAAGGCCACAGGGATTCTGAGACCCAGTACTTC	-	TRBV4-1	-	TRBJ2-5
CASSLAVGTSYGYTF	TGTGCCAGCAGCTTAGCCGTGGGCACCAGCTATGGCTACACCTTC	-	TRBV7-9	once	TRBJ1-2
CASSPDRPLIKDTQYF	TGTGCCAGCAGCCCCGATCGTCCCCTAATCAAGGATACGCAGTATTTT	-	TRBV7-2	-	TRBJ2-3
CASSQGSSGGPVF	TGTGCCAGCAGCCAAGGGAGTAGCGGGGGTCCGGTCTTC	TRBD2	TRBV3-1/TRBV3-2	-	TRBJ2-1
CASSSERDNSPLHF	TGTGCCAGCAGCTCCGAGAGGGATAATTCACCCCTCCACTTT	-	TRBV7-9	-	TRBJ1-6
CASSQQGIGNQPQHF	TGTGCCAGCAGTCAACAGGGGATCGGCAATCAGCCCCAGCATTTT	TRBD1	TRBV2	-	TRBJ1-5
CASSLEGTGVTEQYF	TGCGCCAGCAGCTTGGAGGGGACAGGGGTAACCGAGCAGTACTTC	TRBD1	TRBV5-1	few	TRBJ2-7
CASSQGSDQETQYF	TGTGCCAGCAGCCAAGGGAGTGATCAAGAGACCCAGTACTTC	-	TRBV4-2	few	TRBJ2-5
CASSWRFSLNTEAFF	TGTGCCAGCAGTTGGCGGTTCTCCCTGAACACTGAAGCTTTCTTT	-	TRBV6-5	few	TRBJ1-1
CASSTGGRGLYEQYF	TGTGCCAGCAGCACCGGGGGTCGGGGCCTCTACGAGCAGTACTTC	-	TRBV28	-	TRBJ2-7
CASTLGAGGAFF	TGTGCCAGCACCCTGGGCGCAGGGGGAGCTTTCTTT	TRBD1	TRBV12-3/TRBV12-4	-	TRBJ1-1
CASRAPRDSLVYGYTF	TGTGCCAGCAGGGCCCCGAGGGACAGTCTAGTCTATGGCTACACCTTC	TRBD1	TRBV2	-	TRBJ1-2
CASSQVPGAPGQPQHF	TGCGCCAGCAGCCAAGTTCCAGGGGCGCCGGGACAGCCCCAGCATTTT	-	TRBV4-1	-	TRBJ1-5
CASRALRGGRDTQYF	TGTGCCAGTAGGGCGTTGCGGGGGGGCCGCGATACGCAGTATTTT	TRBD2	TRBV19	few	TRBJ2-3
CASSVVGGGASDTQYF	TGTGCCAGCAGCGTAGTGGGCGGGGGGGCATCAGATACGCAGTATTTT	TRBD2	TRBV9	-	TRBJ2-3
CASSTSGGVSQPQHF	TGTGCCAGCTCCACTTCGGGGGGGGTAAGCCAGCCCCAGCATTTT	-	TRBV18	-	TRBJ1-5
CASSHGGSYNEQFF	TGCGCCAGCAGCCACGGGGGGTCCTACAATGAGCAGTTCTTC	TRBD2	TRBV4-1	-	TRBJ2-1
CASSPLYTGELFF	TGTGCCAGCAGTCCCTTATACACCGGGGAGCTGTTTTTT	-	TRBV6-2/TRBV6-3	-	TRBJ2-2
CASSAQRTSGGAADTQYF	TGTGCCAGCAGCGCTCAAAGGACTAGCGGGGGGGCCGCAGATACGCAGTATTTT	TRBD2	TRBV2	-	TRBJ2-3
CATSPREGVQDTQYF	TGTGCCACCAGCCCCCGCGAGGGTGTCCAAGATACGCAGTATTTT	-	TRBV24-1	-	TRBJ2-3
CASSYGGSHQPQHF	TGTGCCAGCAGTTACGGGGGCAGCCATCAGCCCCAGCATTTT	-	TRBV6-2/TRBV6-3	-	TRBJ1-5
CASRPRGGERTEAFF	TGTGCCAGTAGACCCCGTGGAGGGGAAAGGACTGAAGCTTTCTTT	-	TRBV19	-	TRBJ1-1
CSVTGGVDGYTF	TGCAGCGTTACAGGGGGCGTGGATGGCTACACCTTC	TRBD1	TRBV29-1	-	TRBJ1-2
CASSLQGITEAFF	TGTGCCAGCAGTCTGCAGGGCATCACTGAAGCTTTCTTT	-	TRBV2	few	TRBJ1-1
CSASSGVNYGYTF	TGCAGTGCTAGTTCGGGGGTTAACTATGGCTACACCTTC	-	TRBV20-1	-	TRBJ1-2
CASSLEEGKGRSYEQYF	TGTGCCAGCAGCTTAGAGGAGGGGAAGGGGCGCTCCTACGAGCAGTACTTC	-	TRBV7-9	-	TRBJ2-7
CASSLAGGGPNTEAFF	TGCGCCAGCAGCTTGGCCGGGGGGGGCCCGAACACTGAAGCTTTCTTT	-	TRBV5-1	-	TRBJ1-1
CASSVVPSGGRGTDTQYF	TGTGCCAGCAGCGTAGTTCCTAGCGGGGGCCGGGGGACAGATACGCAGTATTTT	TRBD2	TRBV9	-	TRBJ2-3
CASSSRDRDSTGELFF	TGTGCCAGCAGCTCCCGGGACAGGGACTCCACCGGGGAGCTGTTTTTT	TRBD1	TRBV7-9	-	TRBJ2-2
CASSEGDSSYEQYF	TGTGCCAGCAGTGAGGGGGACAGCTCCTACGAGCAGTACTTC	TRBD1	TRBV6-1	-	TRBJ2-7
CASRLGGTEAFF	TGTGCTAGTCGCCTAGGGGGCACTGAAGCTTTCTTT	-	TRBV12-5	-	TRBJ1-1
CASSRGALHEQYF	TGTGCCAGCAGCAGGGGCGCTTTGCACGAGCAGTACTTC	-	TRBV12-3/TRBV12-4	-	TRBJ2-7
CASSVSRGYMNTEAFF	TGTGCCAGCAGTGTCTCCAGGGGCTACATGAACACTGAAGCTTTCTTT	-	TRBV6-1	-	TRBJ1-1
CASSPGQGRSTGELFF	TGTGCCAGCAGCCCCGGACAGGGACGGAGCACCGGGGAGCTGTTTTTT	TRBD1	TRBV5-6	once	TRBJ2-2
CASSQSRHGGDTEAFF	TGTGCCAGCAGCCAAAGCCGGCACGGGGGGGACACTGAAGCTTTCTTT	-	TRBV7-2	-	TRBJ1-1
CASRGTGRYGYTF	TGTGCCAGCAGGGGGACAGGGAGGTATGGCTACACCTTC	TRBD1	TRBV2	-	TRBJ1-2
CAWSGQGYLLGYGYTF	TGTGCCTGGAGTGGCCAGGGTTATCTCCTGGGCTATGGCTACACCTTC	-	TRBV30	-	TRBJ1-2
CSVGGGDGQLNTEAFF	TGCAGCGTTGGGGGAGGGGACGGACAGTTGAACACTGAAGCTTTCTTT	-	TRBV29-1	-	TRBJ1-1
CASSLDWGRGYEQYF	TGTGCCAGCAGCTTAGATTGGGGGCGCGGTTACGAGCAGTACTTC	-	TRBV7-2	-	TRBJ2-7
CASSSAWDRGRNQPQHF	TGTGCCAGCAGTTCGGCCTGGGACAGGGGGCGCAATCAGCCCCAGCATTTT	TRBD1	TRBV28	-	TRBJ1-5
CASSLARTRAQETQYF	TGTGCCAGCAGCTTGGCTCGGACTAGGGCCCAAGAGACCCAGTACTTC	TRBD2	TRBV7-2	-	TRBJ2-5
CASSSGGTRQSDTQYF	TGTGCCAGCAGCTCGGGAGGGACCCGCCAATCCGATACGCAGTATTTT	TRBD2	TRBV7-9	-	TRBJ2-3
CASSDTGRGTEAFF	TGTGCCAGCAGTGACACAGGGAGGGGGACTGAAGCTTTCTTT	-	TRBV6-4	-	TRBJ1-1
CASSQGQGPSGANVLTF	TGCGCCAGCAGCCAAGGACAGGGGCCCTCTGGGGCCAACGTCCTGACTTTC	TRBD1	TRBV4-1	-	TRBJ2-6
CASSLYPGGTEAFF	TGTGCCAGCAGTCTATACCCCGGTGGCACTGAAGCTTTCTTT	-	TRBV27	many	TRBJ1-1
CASSPSGADTQYF	TGTGCCAGCAGTCCCTCTGGAGCAGATACGCAGTATTTT	-	TRBV3-1/TRBV3-2	-	TRBJ2-3
CASSLYTDTQYF	TGTGCCAGCAGCTTGTACACAGATACGCAGTATTTT	-	TRBV7-2	-	TRBJ2-3